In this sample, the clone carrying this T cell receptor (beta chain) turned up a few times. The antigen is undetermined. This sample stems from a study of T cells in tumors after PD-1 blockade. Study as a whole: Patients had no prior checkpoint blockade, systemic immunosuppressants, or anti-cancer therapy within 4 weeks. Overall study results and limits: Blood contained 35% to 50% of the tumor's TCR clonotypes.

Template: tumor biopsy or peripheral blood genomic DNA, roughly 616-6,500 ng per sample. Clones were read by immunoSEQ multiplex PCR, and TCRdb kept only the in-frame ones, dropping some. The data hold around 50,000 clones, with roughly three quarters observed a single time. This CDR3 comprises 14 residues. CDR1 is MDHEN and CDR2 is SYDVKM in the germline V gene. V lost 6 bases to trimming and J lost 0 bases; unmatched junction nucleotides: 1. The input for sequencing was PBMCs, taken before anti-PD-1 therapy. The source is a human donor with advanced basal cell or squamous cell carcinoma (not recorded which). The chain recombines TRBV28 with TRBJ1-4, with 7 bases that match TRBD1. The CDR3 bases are TGTGCCAGCAGGGACAGGACAACTAATGAAAAACTGTTTTTT. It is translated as CASRDRTTNEKLFF.